Below, 12 T cell receptor beta chains from the same sample are listed, as sequenced in a study of blood T cell repertoires in COVID-19. Here immunoSEQ multiplex PCR was the method, and the copy in TCRdb shows in-frame clones only, minus some. The profile shows roughly 150,000 clones, roughly 80% of them singletons. The sample taken for sequencing was peripheral blood. Receptor source: a man aged 60-69 years with acute or convalescent COVID-19.

Comments on this clone: This sample includes further DNA sequences coding for the same CDR3. This chain joins TRBV5-1 and TRBJ2-2, with 7 bases lining up with TRBD1. The CDR3 length is 14 residues. In germline, CDR1 is SGHRS, CDR2 YFSETQ. With V trimmed by 3 bases and J by 3 bases, 2 bases remained unmatched. CDR3: CASSSQGDTGELFF. The CDR3 nucleotides read TGCGCCAGCAGCTCGCAGGGGGACACCGGGGAGCTGTTTTTT.

This clone has just a few counts. The chain joins TRBV25-1 to TRBJ1-1; no firm D call. V was trimmed by 0 bases and J by 2 bases, leaving 13 bases between them. CDR1 is MGHDK, CDR2 SYGVNS, per germline. The CDR3 is made up of 16 amino acids. CDR3 residues: CASSEYGERVNTEAFF. DNA for the CDR3: TGTGCCAGCAGTGAATACGGGGAGAGGGTAAACACTGAAGCTTTCTTT. The full variable domain, with the rest looked up from reference TRBV25-1 and TRBJ1-1, is EADIYQTPRYLVIGTGKKITLECSQTMGHDKMYWYQQDPGMELHLIHYSYGVNSTEKGDLSSESTVSRIRTEHFPLTLESARPSHTSQYLCASSEYGERVNTEAFFGQGTRLTVV.

This clone occurred once. This chain connects TRBV27 to TRBJ1-6; possibly TRBD1 for D (5 bases). Trimming shortened V by 11 bases and J by 6 bases, and 11 bases separated the two germline ends. Germline loops: CDR1 MNHEY, CDR2 SMNVEV (reference sequence). This CDR3 comprises 12 residues. The CDR3 loop is CASGVPNSPLHF. Here the CDR3 DNA reads TGTGCCTCGGGGGTCCCTAATTCACCCCTCCACTTT.

V is TRBV6-6 and J is TRBJ2-2; TRBD1 agrees at 9 bases. V shed 6 bases, J shed 6 bases, and the junction held 8 bases outside the gene matches. The CDR3 loop spans 15 amino acids. CDR1 is MNHNY and CDR2 is SVGAGI in the germline V gene (reference sequence). CDR3 sequence reads: CASRATGGRAGELFF. CDR3 nucleotides: TGTGCCAGCAGGGCTACAGGGGGCCGAGCCGGGGAGCTGTTTTTT.

The rearrangement uses TRBV7-2 and TRBJ1-1, with 8 positions matching TRBD1. This CDR3 comprises 14 residues. With 3 bases clipped from V and 4 bases from J, the junction kept 4 bases outside the gene matches. Germline assignment: CDR1 SGHTA and CDR2 FQGNSA. The CDR3 DNA sequence: TGTGCCAGCAGCTTGGGAGACAGGGGCACTGAAGCTTTCTTT. Translation gives CASSLGDRGTEAFF.

This sequence joins TRBV7-2 and TRBJ2-6; D may be TRBD1 (6 bases). Between the trimmed V and J ends, which lost 4 bases and 3 bases, there was a span of 16 bases. The CDR3 is 17 residues long. CDR1 and CDR2 from the germline V gene are SGHTA and FQGNSA. The CDR3 protein is CASSSKGGSGGANVLTF. For the CDR3, the DNA is TGTGCCAGCAGCTCCAAAGGGGGATCGGGTGGGGCCAACGTCCTGACTTTC. Full variable domain (rest looked up from reference TRBV7-2 and TRBJ2-6): GAGVSQSPSNKVTEKGKDVELRCDPISGHTALYWYRQSLGQGLEFLIYFQGNSAPDKSGLPSDRFSAERTGGSVSTLTIQRTQQEDSAVYLCASSSKGGSGGANVLTFGAGSRLTVL.

V usage is TRBV25-1 and J usage is TRBJ1-5; perhaps TRBD1 as D (5 bases). The CDR3 sequence is 14 residues long. CDR1 MGHDK and CDR2 SYGVNS come from the germline V gene. Trimming took 7 bases from V and 0 from J, leaving 10 bases between them. As DNA, the CDR3 is TGTGCCAGCACCGCAGGGAATAGCAATCAGCCCCAGCATTTT. It is translated as CASTAGNSNQPQHF.

This chain links TRBV5-4 with TRBJ2-7, with 9 bases that match TRBD2. The CDR3 is made up of 15 amino acids. Germline assignment: CDR1 SGHNT and CDR2 YYREEE (reference sequence). The V segment lost 3 bases and the J segment 2 bases; nucleotides outside the gene matches: 6. In DNA, the CDR3 is TGTGCCAGCAGCTGGGAGCTAGCGGGAACCTACGAGCAGTACTTC. Its protein product is CASSWELAGTYEQYF.

CDR3 nucleotide sequence: TGTGCCAGCAGCCTCCGGGACTGGAAGAATCAGCCCCAGCATTTT. Translation: CASSLRDWKNQPQHF. This sequence joins TRBV5-6 and TRBJ1-5; tentative D call: TRBD1 (5 bases). This CDR3 is 15 amino acids long. Germline values: CDR1 SGHDT, CDR2 YYEEEE. The V and J ends lost 4 bases and 4 bases respectively, with 15 bases between them.

The chain joins TRBV29-1 to TRBJ2-3; 12 bases align to TRBD2. This CDR3 is 16 amino acids long. Looked up from germline, CDR1 is SQVTM and CDR2 is ANQGSEA. V lost 6 bases and J lost 0; bases outside the gene matches: 7. Here the CDR3 reads CSVPSGRASSTDTQYF. The CDR3 nucleotides read TGCAGCGTACCTAGCGGGAGGGCCTCTAGCACAGATACGCAGTATTTT.

The chain links TRBV19 to TRBJ2-2; D possibly corresponds to TRBD2 (7 bases). CDR3 length: 13 residues. Looked up from germline, CDR1 is LNHDA and CDR2 is SQIVND (reference sequence). Between the trimmed V and J ends, which lost 8 bases and 6 bases, there was a span of 13 bases. The CDR3 region is CASGRGGPGELFF. CDR3 DNA: TGTGCCAGTGGAAGGGGGGGGCCCGGGGAGCTGTTTTTT.

This chain joins TRBV4-3 and TRBJ2-3; 11 bases are a match to TRBD2. V dropped 0 bases and J dropped 5; count of bases not matched to a gene: 4. CDR1 and CDR2 from the germline V gene are LGHNA and YSLEER. The CDR3 is 16 residues long. The CDR3 DNA reads TGCGCCAGCAGCCAAGACCGGCTAGCGGGAGGAGATACGCAGTATTTT. Its protein is CASSQDRLAGGDTQYF.